Each of the 19 T cell receptor beta chains below was sequenced from the same sample in a study of blood T cell repertoires in COVID-19. This table comes from immunoSEQ multiplex PCR, and its TCRdb copy is limited to in-frame clones, with some not included. The sample yields roughly 150,000 clones, about 86% seen once. Material for sequencing was peripheral blood. The source of these receptors is a woman older than 75 with acute or convalescent COVID-19.

This clone occurred a few times. This chain links TRBV7-9 with TRBJ2-1, with 11 nucleotides matching TRBD2. J lost 12 bases, V lost 4 bases, and 5 bases had no gene match. This CDR3 region has 13 residues. The germline CDR1 and CDR2 sequences are SEHNR and FQNEAQ (reference sequence). This chain's CDR3 is CASSSSGRPVQFF. In DNA, the CDR3 is TGTGCCAGCAGCTCTAGCGGGAGGCCGGTGCAGTTCTTC. The full variable domain, completed using reference TRBV7-9 and TRBJ2-1, is DTGVSQNPRHKITKRGQNVTFRCDPISEHNRLYWYRQTLGQGPEFLTYFQNEAQLEKSRLLSDRFSAERPKGSFSTLEIQRTEQGDSAMYLCASSSSGRPVQFFGPGTRLTVL.

The V call is TRBV18, the J call TRBJ1-5; D is uncertain. Germline CDR1 reads KGHSH; CDR2 reads LQKENI. V was pared by 2 bases and J by 3 bases, with 8 bases between. This CDR3 is 14 amino acids long. The CDR3 region has the DNA TGTGCCAGCTCACCAGGCCAGTTCAATCAGCCCCAGCATTTT. It yields the protein CASSPGQFNQPQHF.

V is TRBV18 and J is TRBJ2-7; 9 bases match TRBD1. The CDR3 contains 15 residues. With V trimmed by 8 bases and J by 6 bases, 14 bases remained unmatched. CDR1 KGHSH and CDR2 LQKENI come from the germline V gene. CDR3 sequence: CASTQSQGAFFEQYF. Written as DNA, the CDR3 is TGTGCCAGCACGCAGTCACAGGGGGCGTTCTTCGAGCAGTACTTC.

The CDR3 here is CASTRTGTSSGNTIYF. CDR3 nucleotides: TGTGCCAGCACCCGGACAGGGACCTCCTCTGGAAACACCATATATTTT. The gene calls are TRBV28 and TRBJ1-3; 8 nucleotides align to TRBD1. The CDR3 is 16 amino acids. J gave up 0 bases and V 7 bases, and 8 bases lay outside the gene matches. CDR1 MDHEN and CDR2 SYDVKM come from the germline V gene.

The chain combines TRBV30 with TRBJ2-1, with 11 nucleotides matching TRBD2. The germline CDR1 and CDR2 sequences are GTSNPN and SVGIG (reference sequence). The CDR3 is made up of 19 amino acids. Trimming removed 4 bases from V and 0 bases from J; junction bases left unmatched: 14. The CDR3 sequence: CAWNGARLAGGYSYNEQFF. The CDR3 nucleotides are TGTGCCTGGAATGGCGCCAGGCTAGCGGGGGGCTACTCCTACAATGAGCAGTTCTTC.

This clone has just a few counts. The V and J genes are TRBV6-1 and TRBJ1-4; D call uncertain. Trimming took 3 bases from V and 6 from J, leaving 17 bases between them. The CDR3 contains 16 residues. The germline CDR1 and CDR2 sequences are MNHNS and SASEGT. The CDR3 region has the DNA TGTGCCAGCAGTGACCCTTTGTCCGGGTCGGATGAAAAACTGTTTTTT. This encodes CASSDPLSGSDEKLFF.

The chain has TRBV7-2 and TRBJ2-5; TRBD2 is a possible D gene (5 bases). Per the germline V gene, CDR1 is SGHTA and CDR2 is FQGNSA. The ends were cut back, 5 bases at V and 5 bases at J, with 12 bases in the middle. The CDR3 extends over 13 amino acids. The CDR3 here is CASSEEAGETQYF. The CDR3 DNA sequence: TGTGCCAGCAGCGAGGAGGCCGGGGAGACCCAGTACTTC.

The chain joins TRBV5-1 to TRBJ1-1; D is perhaps TRBD1 (5 bases). V lost 0 bases, J lost 1 base, and 10 bases lay in between. The CDR3 length is 15 residues. Germline V gene lookup returns CDR1 SGHRS and CDR2 YFSETQ. The CDR3 coding sequence is TGCGCCAGCAGCTTGGCAACAGGAAGGAACACTGAAGCTTTCTTT. Translation gives CASSLATGRNTEAFF.

The chain links TRBV5-1 to TRBJ2-5; no clear D. V was clipped by 3 bases and J by 4 bases, with 13 bases between them. Germline lookup yields CDR1 SGHRS and CDR2 YFSETQ. This CDR3 comprises 14 residues. For the CDR3, the DNA is TGCGCCAGCAGCTGGCGGTCGGCTGGAGAGACCCAGTACTTC. This translates into CASSWRSAGETQYF.

This rearrangement joins TRBV30 to TRBJ1-2; 8 nucleotides agree with TRBD1. The V segment lost 0 bases and the J segment 6 bases; nucleotides outside the gene matches: 12. The CDR3 covers 16 residues. CDR1 is GTSNPN, CDR2 SVGIG, per germline (reference sequence). The CDR3 loop reads CAWSVWGEDRENGYTF. The CDR3, as DNA: TGTGCCTGGAGTGTTTGGGGAGAGGACAGGGAGAATGGCTACACCTTC.

V usage is TRBV10-1 and J usage is TRBJ2-7; D is perhaps TRBD2 (6 bases). V lost 4 bases, J lost 0 bases, and 7 bases lay in between. Per the germline V gene, CDR1 is WNHNN and CDR2 is SYGVQD (reference sequence). The CDR3 has 13 residues. The CDR3 region is CASSAGDSYEQYF. Here the CDR3 DNA reads TGCGCCAGCAGTGCGGGAGACTCCTACGAGCAGTACTTC.

V gene TRBV4-1 combines with J gene TRBJ2-3; D gene ambiguous. The CDR3 length is 17 residues. Germline CDR1 and CDR2: MGHRA and YSYEKL. The V and J ends lost 0 bases and 3 bases respectively, with 16 bases between them. The CDR3 coding sequence is TGCGCCAGCAGCCAAGAACTCTCCTTTAGCCGGACAGATACGCAGTATTTT. Amino acids: CASSQELSFSRTDTQYF.

The gene calls are TRBV24-1 and TRBJ2-3; 10 bases are shared with TRBD1. Germline V gene lookup returns CDR1 KGHDR and CDR2 SFDVKD. V was pared by 6 bases and J by 4 bases, with 15 bases of the junction left unmatched. CDR3 length: 18 amino acids. The CDR3 here is CATSTTQPGQGIPDTQYF. Written as DNA, the CDR3 is TGTGCCACCAGTACCACTCAGCCGGGACAGGGGATCCCAGATACGCAGTATTTT.

The chain is built from TRBV28 and TRBJ1-1; TRBD1 matches 8 bases. Germline CDR1 is MDHEN and CDR2 is SYDVKM. CDR3 size: 17 residues. Trimming at V came to 6 bases and at J to 1 base, leaving 13 bases not matched to a gene. The CDR3 sequence: CASSPAQAGGWNTEAFF. The CDR3 region has the DNA TGTGCCAGCAGCCCCGCCCAGGCAGGGGGCTGGAACACTGAAGCTTTCTTT.

V gene TRBV3-1 (or the pseudogene TRBV3-2) combines with J gene TRBJ2-5, with 7 bases matching TRBD2. Germline CDR1 reads LGHDT; CDR2 reads YNNKEL (reference sequence). V shed 6 bases and J 3 bases; nucleotides not matched to a gene: 13. The CDR3 spans 16 residues. CDR3 in amino acids: CASRRFRDYPKETQYF. For the CDR3, the DNA is TGTGCCAGCAGGAGATTCCGGGACTACCCAAAAGAGACCCAGTACTTC.

The chain couples TRBV19 to TRBJ2-3, with 9 bases identical to TRBD2. CDR1 is LNHDA, CDR2 SQIVND, per germline (reference sequence). This CDR3 has 15 amino acids. The V segment lost 5 bases and the J segment 1 base; nucleotides outside the gene matches: 4. The chain's CDR3 is CASSSGGGGTDTQYF. CDR3 sequence (DNA): TGTGCCAGTAGTTCAGGCGGGGGGGGCACAGATACGCAGTATTTT.

This clone was detected only a few times. The V and J genes are TRBV12-5 and TRBJ1-5; D unresolved. This CDR3 is built from 12 residues. Germline assignment: CDR1 LGHNT and CDR2 FRNRAP. The V end was cut by 3 bases, the J end by 2 bases, with 2 bases between. The CDR3 bases are TGTGCTAGTGGTTTCGGCAATCAGCCCCAGCATTTT. Its translation is CASGFGNQPQHF.

The chain has TRBV6-5 and TRBJ1-2, with D possibly TRBD1 on 5 matching bases. The length of the CDR3 is 15 residues. Per germline, CDR1 MNHEY and CDR2 SVGAGI. V lost 6 bases to trimming and J lost 2 bases, with 16 bases between them. DNA of the CDR3: TGTGCCAGCAGAGCCCCGGGGGGTTGGAACTATGGCTACACCTTC. Translating gives CASRAPGGWNYGYTF.

The chain employs TRBV10-1 and TRBJ1-5, with a weak D call TRBD1 (6 bases). The CDR3 is made up of 14 amino acids. With 0 bases removed from V and 7 bases from J, the gap between germline ends came to 10 bases. The germline gives CDR1 WNHNN, CDR2 SYGVQD (reference sequence). CDR3 loop: CASSESSGAQPQHF. CDR3 nucleotide sequence: TGCGCCAGCAGTGAGTCGTCAGGGGCACAGCCCCAGCATTTT.